These 29 T cell receptor beta chains were all obtained from the same sample, sequenced in a study of human T cells and chemical hapten exposure (dated by TCRdb to the early 2020s). The library was obtained by RACE. For sequencing, a NextSeq 500 was employed. TCRdb ran its own pipeline on the public reads, namely fastp trimming at Q25 and MiXCR clone calling, and kept in-frame beta chains. Rows are combined by CDR3 protein, so each entry shows the most common genes and DNA. The sample profile shows about 80,000 distinct CDR3 sequences; 10% of them were found once. Of the sample, roughly 2.3% falls within the top ten clones. This sample's time point label indicates: patch test 2, 6 weeks after DPC sensitization. Explained via the paper, the treatment or condition label denotes: therapeutic diphenylcyclopropenone sensitization with weekly scalp DPC. This specimen was whole blood, taken in connection with sensitization to the hapten diphenylcyclopropenone (DPC). All receptors derive from a woman aged 25 to 39 with alopecia areata. Some clones in this sample may be carry-over from other donors' samples.

This clonotype was found many times. The chain is built from TRBV7-9 and TRBJ2-1, with a weak D call TRBD2 (6 bases). Per germline, CDR1 SEHNR and CDR2 FQNEAQ (reference sequence). With 1 base removed from V and 4 bases from J, the gap between germline ends came to 11 bases. The CDR3 is made up of 15 amino acids. The CDR3 DNA reads as TGTGCCAGCAGCTTAGTTGCGGGGATATACAATGAGCAGTTCTTC. As protein: CASSLVAGIYNEQFF. Complete variable domain (other parts from reference TRBV7-9 and TRBJ2-1): DTGVSQNPRHKITKRGQNVTFRCDPISEHNRLYWYRQTLGQGPEFLTYFQNEAQLEKSRLLSDRFSAERPKGSFSTLEIQRTEQGDSAMYLCASSLVAGIYNEQFFGPGTRLTVL.

As to this clonotype: A much bigger clone sits one base away, suggesting this may be a read error. V gene TRBV18 combines with J gene TRBJ2-6; no firm D call. The CDR3 is 15 amino acids. CDR1 and CDR2 (germline): KGHSH, LQKENI. CDR3 region: CTSSPESFGANVLTF. The CDR3 nucleotides read TGTACCAGCTCACCTGAAAGCTTTGGGGCCAACGTCCTGACTTTC.

At least ten counts were recorded for this clonotype. The chain has TRBV20-1 and TRBJ1-5; D call uncertain. V lost 3 bases to trimming and J lost 0 bases, with 9 bases between them. The CDR3 loop spans 14 amino acids. The V gene's germline CDR1 is DFQATT and CDR2 SNEGSKA (reference sequence). DNA for the CDR3: TGCAGTGCTAGGGCGGGATATAGCAATCAGCCCCAGCATTTT. Amino acid sequence: CSARAGYSNQPQHF.

Only one count was recorded for this clonotype. CDR3 bases: TGTGCCAGCAGACCCCTTAGCGGGGTCACAGATACGCAGTATTTT. Translated: CASRPLSGVTDTQYF. The chain couples TRBV6-2 or TRBV6-3 to TRBJ2-3; 8 bases map to TRBD2. The V gene's germline CDR1 is MNHEY and CDR2 SVGEGT. The CDR3 sequence is 15 residues long. Losses at the gene ends were 6 bases for V and 2 bases for J; bases not matched to a gene: 7.

The V and J genes are TRBV29-1 and TRBJ2-7; D perhaps matches TRBD2 (6 bases). The germline gives CDR1 SQVTM, CDR2 ANQGSEA. This CDR3 is 11 amino acids long. V shed 5 bases and J shed 7 bases, with 12 bases lying between them. CDR3 protein: CSVQDYLEQYF. The CDR3 DNA sequence: TGCAGCGTTCAGGACTACCTTGAGCAGTACTTC.

The chain links TRBV10-3 to TRBJ1-1, with a tentative D call TRBD1 (5 bases). CDR1 is ENHRY and CDR2 is SYGVKD in the germline V gene. This CDR3 has 11 amino acids. V lost 3 bases to trimming and J lost 11 bases, with 10 bases between them. Written as DNA, the CDR3 is TGTGCCATCAGTGATCTGGGACGGGCTTTCTTT. Protein sequence: CAISDLGRAFF.

The table lists this clonotype with a few counts. The J gene is TRBJ2-1, the V gene TRBV7-9; 9 bases agree with TRBD2. V lost 6 bases and J lost 7; bases outside the gene matches: 10. Germline CDR1 SEHNR, CDR2 FQNEAQ (reference sequence). The CDR3 sequence is 15 residues long. The CDR3 DNA sequence: TGTGCCAGCAGTGCAGCGGGGGGCCGTTATAATGAGCAGTTCTTC. Residues: CASSAAGGRYNEQFF.

In this sample, this clonotype turned up many times. The gene calls are TRBV4-2 and TRBJ2-1; TRBD2 matches at 10 bases. Germline loops: CDR1 LGHNA, CDR2 YNFKEQ. V was clipped by 2 bases and J by 7 bases; unmatched bases: 8. The CDR3 loop spans 16 amino acids. The CDR3 sequence: CASSQWRLAGPNEQFF. The CDR3 DNA sequence: TGTGCCAGCAGCCAATGGCGACTAGCGGGCCCTAATGAGCAGTTCTTC.

This clonotype was observed at least ten times. This rearrangement joins TRBV7-2 to TRBJ1-2; 12 bases are a match to TRBD1. In germline, CDR1 is SGHTA, CDR2 FQGNSA. This CDR3 comprises 18 residues. With 5 bases clipped from V and 0 bases from J, the junction kept 10 bases outside the gene matches. The CDR3 bases are TGTGCCAGCAGCCCCCGGGACAGGGGGCGGGGAGCTAACTATGGCTACACCTTC. Translated, it gives CASSPRDRGRGANYGYTF.

This clonotype was seen a few times. The chain employs TRBV28 and TRBJ1-2; D is unresolved. V was cut by 6 bases and J by 2 bases, with 13 bases left in between. Germline V gene data show CDR1 as MDHEN and CDR2 as SYDVKM. The CDR3 runs to 14 residues. For the CDR3, the DNA is TGTGCCAGCAGACCGTGGACTGAGAACTATGGCTACACCTTC. Protein product: CASRPWTENYGYTF.

This CDR3 is CASSLEGEIYGYTF. The CDR3 DNA reads TGCGCCAGCAGCTTGGAAGGGGAGATCTATGGCTACACCTTC. V and J are TRBV5-1 and TRBJ1-2, with a possible D match to TRBD1 (5 bases). The germline CDR1 and CDR2 sequences are SGHRS and YFSETQ. V lost 0 bases to trimming and J lost 4 bases, with 10 bases between them. The CDR3 has 14 amino acids.

This clonotype showed up many times. The chain is built from TRBV5-6 and TRBJ2-1, with 11 bases fitting TRBD1. Germline assignment: CDR1 SGHDT and CDR2 YYEEEE. V was pared by 4 bases and J by 0 bases, with 15 bases of the junction left unmatched. The CDR3 is 20 amino acids. CDR3 DNA: TGTGCCAGCAGCCCCTTCGCCGGGACAGGGGGTCAGAGCTCCTACAATGAGCAGTTCTTC. The encoded protein is CASSPFAGTGGQSSYNEQFF.

The rearrangement joins TRBV27 to TRBJ2-3, with 13 bases aligning to TRBD2. Per germline, CDR1 MNHEY and CDR2 SMNVEV (reference sequence). The CDR3 totals 15 residues. The V and J ends lost 2 bases and 6 bases, in that order; junction bases with no gene match: 2. The CDR3 DNA is TGTGCCAGCAGTTTAACTAGCGGGGGGGCGGATACGCAGTATTTT. It yields the protein CASSLTSGGADTQYF.

This clonotype was counted only a few times. The gene calls are TRBV7-9 and TRBJ1-6; 9 bases map to TRBD1. The CDR3 contains 14 residues. V lost 5 bases and J lost 10; bases outside the gene matches: 6. Germline V CDR1 and CDR2: SEHNR, FQNEAQ (reference sequence). The CDR3 nucleotides read TGTGCCAGCAGCCTACAGGGGGCTCAGTCACCCCTCCACTTT. It yields the protein CASSLQGAQSPLHF.

This clonotype was counted at least ten times. The gene calls are TRBV11-3 and TRBJ1-1, with D perhaps TRBD1 (6 bases). The CDR3 consists of 15 residues. Trimming cost V 7 bases and J 1 base, with 16 bases left between them. Germline V CDR1 and CDR2: SGHNT, YENEEA. CDR3 in amino acids: CASIQEGDKNTEAFF. The CDR3 DNA follows: TGTGCCAGCATACAGGAGGGGGATAAGAACACTGAAGCTTTCTTT.

This clonotype was observed at least ten times. The chain employs TRBV7-9 and TRBJ1-3; D is uncertain. In germline, CDR1 is SEHNR, CDR2 FQNEAQ (reference sequence). CDR3 length: 18 residues. V was clipped by 6 bases and J by 2 bases, with 23 bases between them. The CDR3 DNA reads as TGTGCCAGCAGGAGATACGGAGGCCCCTCCGTCGCTGGAAACACCATATATTTT. Its translation: CASRRYGGPSVAGNTIYF.

This chain links TRBV18 with TRBJ1-6; D is uncertain. V shed 2 bases and J shed 6 bases, with 14 bases lying between them. The CDR3 runs 16 residues. Germline V gene lookup returns CDR1 KGHSH and CDR2 LQKENI. CDR3: CASSPYRGYFNSPLHF. Here the CDR3 DNA reads TGTGCCAGCTCACCATACCGGGGTTACTTTAATTCACCCCTCCACTTT.

This clonotype has only a few counts. The chain couples TRBV29-1 to TRBJ2-1; D not resolved. Deletions cut 4 bases from V and 10 bases from J, with 8 bases between. The CDR3 totals 10 residues. CDR1 and CDR2 from the germline V gene are SQVTM and ANQGSEA. CDR3 residues: CSVANLEQFF. The CDR3, as DNA: TGCAGCGTTGCCAACCTAGAGCAGTTCTTC.

This chain links TRBV6-5 with TRBJ2-1; maybe TRBD2 (5 bases). Germline CDR1 reads MNHEY; CDR2 reads SVGAGI. The CDR3 runs 15 residues. With 6 bases removed from V and 4 bases from J, the gap between germline ends came to 16 bases. The CDR3 region has the DNA TGTGCCAGCAGCTCTCGGGGAGTCCGATACAATGAGCAGTTCTTC. Translating gives CASSSRGVRYNEQFF.

This clonotype turned up a few times. The chain carries TRBV15 and TRBJ2-1; 9 bases are shared with TRBD2. The CDR3 loop spans 16 amino acids. V lost 2 bases and J lost 4; bases outside the gene matches: 6. Looked up from germline, CDR1 is LNHNV and CDR2 is YYDKDF (reference sequence). The CDR3 coding sequence is TGTGCCACCAGCAGAACCCCTAGCGGGAATTACAATGAGCAGTTCTTC. This translates into CATSRTPSGNYNEQFF.

This clonotype appeared a few times. J is TRBJ2-7 and V is TRBV3-1, with D unclear. Germline V gives CDR1 LGHDT, CDR2 YNNKEL (reference sequence). V gave up 0 bases and J gave up 6 bases, with 3 bases separating them. This CDR3 contains 11 residues. The CDR3 DNA reads as TGTGCCAGCAGCCAAGATCGCGAGCAGTACTTC. This sequence encodes CASSQDREQYF.

This clonotype was seen ten or more times. This chain joins TRBV6-1 and TRBJ2-3, with D possibly being TRBD1 (5 bases). This CDR3 comprises 14 residues. The V gene's germline CDR1 is MNHNS and CDR2 SASEGT. Trimming removed 2 bases from V and 6 bases from J, with 12 bases in between. The CDR3 DNA is TGTGCCAGCAGTGAATCTGTAGGGGTGGATACGCAGTATTTT. Its protein product is CASSESVGVDTQYF.

This clonotype was seen a handful of times. A junction end diverges from the germline sequence, so it may reflect a read error. This chain joins TRBV10-3 and TRBJ2-1; either TRBD1 or TRBD2 may supply D (6 bases each). CDR3 size: 15 residues. The germline gives CDR1 ENHRY, CDR2 SYGVKD. CDR3 in DNA: TGTGCCATCAGGGAGTTGGGGGGCCCCTACAATGAGCAGTTCTTC. Translating gives CAIRELGGPYNEQFF.

This chain connects TRBV27 to TRBJ2-7; 7 bases agree with TRBD2. Germline V gene lookup returns CDR1 MNHEY and CDR2 SMNVEV (reference sequence). With V trimmed by 2 bases and J by 2 bases, 15 bases remained unmatched. The CDR3 is 18 amino acids. The CDR3 nucleotides read TGTGCCAGCAGTTTAGGGTTGCGCCGGCGGGAGCGAACCTACGAGCAGTACTTC. It translates to CASSLGLRRRERTYEQYF.

This clonotype was found many times. The chain recombines TRBV6-2 or TRBV6-3 with TRBJ2-3; the D is unclear. Germline V lookup: CDR1 MNHEY, CDR2 SVGEGT. CDR3 length equals 13 residues. The ends were cut back, 6 bases at V and 2 bases at J, with 9 bases in the middle. The CDR3 nucleotides read TGTGCCAGCAGATTGCTTACCACAGATACGCAGTATTTT. Its protein is CASRLLTTDTQYF.

The rearrangement joins TRBV5-5 to TRBJ2-3, with a possible D match to TRBD1 (5 bases). V lost 5 bases and J 2 bases, leaving 15 bases between the germline ends. Per germline, CDR1 SGHKS and CDR2 YYEKEE (reference sequence). This CDR3 has 15 residues. The CDR3 DNA reads TGTGCCAGCAGACCAGACAGAGAGTACACAGATACGCAGTATTTT. It codes for CASRPDREYTDTQYF. Variable domain in full (rest from reference TRBV5-5 and TRBJ2-3): DAGVTQSPTHLIKTRGQQVTLRCSPISGHKSVSWYQQVLGQGPQFIFQYYEKEERGRGNFPDRFSARQFPNYSSELNVNALLLGDSALYLCASRPDREYTDTQYFGPGTRLTVL.

This chain uses TRBV3-2 with TRBJ2-3; the table gives TRBD1 as D, unverified against the DNA. TRBV3-2 corresponds to a pseudogene. This CDR3 contains 15 residues. The CDR3 loop is CASSHWDRATDTQYF. CDR3 nucleotide sequence: TGTGCCAGCAGCCATTGGGACAGGGCCACAGATACGCAGTATTTT.

A few counts support this clonotype. The rearrangement uses TRBV28 and TRBJ2-7; D uncertain. The V end was cut by 10 bases, the J end by 5 bases, with 9 bases between. The CDR3 runs 10 residues. Germline CDR1 and CDR2: MDHEN and SYDVKM. As DNA, the CDR3 is TGTGCCACGGGTCGCCACGAGCAGTACTTC. Residues: CATGRHEQYF.

The sample holds many counts of this clonotype. The rearrangement joins TRBV29-1 to TRBJ1-5; the D is unclear. Germline V gene lookup returns CDR1 SQVTM and CDR2 ANQGSEA. The V end was cut by 5 bases, the J end by 0 bases, with 11 bases between. The CDR3 totals 14 residues. The CDR3 reads CSVRLGDSNQPQHF. CDR3 coding DNA: TGCAGCGTTCGCTTGGGAGATAGCAATCAGCCCCAGCATTTT.